A selection of T cell receptor beta chains follows, all from one sample in a study of immune evolution from preneoplasia to lung adenocarcinoma. Generated by immunoSEQ multiplex PCR, the TCRdb table keeps only in-frame clones and is missing some. The table includes about 6,300 clones, over 65% detected once. Sequencing used FFPE minimally invasive lung adenocarcinoma tissue. The source is a person aged 60-80 years with lung adenocarcinoma. The CDR3 runs from the conserved cysteine through the conserved F or W. The D gene is left open where the match is weak. Where a row states a size, it is once, few, many or the class of an expanded clone; other rows omit it.

>TRBV28|-|TRBJ1-1|-
TGTGCCAGCAGTTTCCAGGGGAAGGACACTGAAGCTTTCTTT
CASSFQGKDTEAFF
>TRBV7-9|-|TRBJ1-4|-
TGTGCCAGCAGCTTAGCGAATAGGGAAAAACTGTTTTTT
CASSLANREKLFF
>TRBV4-2|once|TRBJ1-2|TRBD1
TGTGCCAGCAGCGAAGAGGGACAGCCCGATAACTATGGCTACACCTTC
CASSEEGQPDNYGYTF
>TRBV6-5|few|TRBJ2-7|-
TGTGCCAGCAGTTACGCCAGGGACTACGAGCAGTACTTC
CASSYARDYEQYF
>TRBV28|once|TRBJ2-2|-
TGTGCCAGCAGTTTACTTACCGGGGAGCTGTTTTTT
CASSLLTGELFF
>TRBV2|-|TRBJ2-1|-
TGTGCCAGCAGTGCTAGGGAGGCCTCCTACAATGAGCAGTTCTTC
CASSAREASYNEQFF
>TRBV29-1|-|TRBJ2-5|-
TGCAGCGTTGGAGGGGGGATGGGAGAGACCCAGTACTTC
CSVGGGMGETQYF
>TRBV7-6|-|TRBJ2-2|-
TGTGCCAGCAGCCAATATGGGTCCGGGGAGCTGTTTTTT
CASSQYGSGELFF
>TRBV7-2|-|TRBJ2-7|TRBD2
TGTGCCAGCAGCCAGGGACTAGCGGGAGACGAGCAGTACTTC
CASSQGLAGDEQYF
>TRBV7-9|-|TRBJ2-7|TRBD2
TGTGCCAGCAGCTTAGTAGGTAGCGTGCGGGAGGCTACTGAGCAGTACTTC
CASSLVGSVREATEQYF
>TRBV7-6|-|TRBJ2-7|TRBD2
TGTGCCAGCAGCTTAGGGCGAGCGGGAGGAGTGGGGAGCTCCTACGAGCAGTACTTC
CASSLGRAGGVGSSYEQYF
>TRBV9|-|TRBJ1-2|-
TGTGCCAGCAGCGGAAGTCAGGGAGGGCTCTATGGCTACACCTTC
CASSGSQGGLYGYTF
>TRBV10-1|-|TRBJ2-5|-
TGCGCCAGCAGTGATACTACAACAGGGGAGACCCAGTACTTC
CASSDTTTGETQYF
>TRBV14|-|TRBJ2-3|-
TGTGCCAGCAGCCAGTACCTGACAGGCACAGATACGCAGTATTTT
CASSQYLTGTDTQYF
>TRBV4-2|-|TRBJ2-6|TRBD2
TGTGCCAGCAGCCAATCCCTAGCGGGAGCTGCTGGGGCCAACGTCCTGACTTTC
CASSQSLAGAAGANVLTF
>TRBV9|few|TRBJ2-7|-
TGTGCCAGCAGCGTAGTGGACAGTGCCTCCTACGAGCAGTACTTC
CASSVVDSASYEQYF
>TRBV5-4|-|TRBJ2-1|TRBD2
TGTGCTATCGGGGGGGGCCCCTACAATGAGCAGTTCTTC
CAIGGGPYNEQFF
>TRBV5-1|-|TRBJ2-2|-
TGCGCCAGCCGCATCGATACTTCGAACACCGGGGAGCTGTTTTTT
CASRIDTSNTGELFF
>TRBV6-6|-|TRBJ2-5|TRBD2
TGTGCCAGCAGTTACCTAGCGGGACAAGAGACCCAGTACTTC
CASSYLAGQETQYF
>TRBV9|-|TRBJ2-1|-
TGTGCCAGCGCGATTAGCGGAAGCGCAGGTGAGCAGTTCTTC
CASAISGSAGEQFF
>TRBV19|-|TRBJ1-4|-
TGTGCCAGTAGTGTTGCAACTAATGAAAAACTGTTTTTT
CASSVATNEKLFF
>TRBV4-1|-|TRBJ2-7|-
TGCGCCAGCAGCCAAGGGACCCACCTCACCTACGAGCAGTACTTC
CASSQGTHLTYEQYF
>TRBV7-3|-|TRBJ2-3|-
TGTGCCAGCAGCTTAATGGGTCCAGATACGCAGTATTTT
CASSLMGPDTQYF
>TRBV9|once|TRBJ2-1|TRBD1
TGTGCCAGCAGCGCCCGGGACAGGGAAAGTTCGCAGTTCTTC
CASSARDRESSQFF
>TRBV6-5|-|TRBJ2-1|-
TGTGCCAGCAGTTACAGGGGAGGTGAGCAGTTCTTC
CASSYRGGEQFF
>TRBV29-1|-|TRBJ1-1|-
TGCAGCGTCACTGTCGGGGTTGGCACTGAAGCTTTCTTT
CSVTVGVGTEAFF
>TRBV11-3|once|TRBJ2-5|TRBD1
TGTGCCAGCAGCTGGGACAGGGATCTGCAGGAGACCCAGTACTTC
CASSWDRDLQETQYF
>TRBV29-1|-|TRBJ1-4|-
TGCAGCGTTGCCCCCCAGAACCCCAGTGAAAAACTGTTTTTT
CSVAPQNPSEKLFF
>TRBV10-2|-|TRBJ2-7|-
TGCGCCAGCAGTGTGGACGTCTACGAGCAGTACTTC
CASSVDVYEQYF
>TRBV6-5|-|TRBJ1-2|TRBD1
TGTGCCAGCAGTTACACGAGGGGACAGGGCTATGGCTACACCTTC
CASSYTRGQGYGYTF
>TRBV7-6|-|TRBJ2-3|TRBD2
TGTGCCAGCAGCTTATTTAGCGGGAGCGGTGGTACGCAGTATTTT
CASSLFSGSGGTQYF
>TRBV11-2|-|TRBJ2-1|-
TGTGCCAGCAGCCTGGAGTCCGGGAATTACAATGAGCAGTTCTTC
CASSLESGNYNEQFF
>TRBV5-6|-|TRBJ1-1|TRBD1
TGTGCCAGCAGCCTAGGGACAGGGGGTAGGACTGAAGCTTTCTTT
CASSLGTGGRTEAFF
>TRBV21-1|-|TRBJ1-4|-
TGTGCCAGCAGCAAAGTACTTCTGAGACAGGCGCGGGAAAAACTGTTTTTT
CASSKVLLRQAREKLFF
>TRBV27|-|TRBJ2-3|TRBD2
TGTGCCAGCAGTTTATTAGCGGGGGGGGGCACAGATACGCAGTATTTT
CASSLLAGGGTDTQYF
>TRBV11-3|-|TRBJ2-7|TRBD2
TGTGCCAGCAGCTCTGGACTAGCGGGAGCAGGGGAGCAGTACTTC
CASSSGLAGAGEQYF
>TRBV4-1|once|TRBJ1-4|TRBD1
TGCGCCAGCAGCCAGGACAGGGACCAAGATGAAAAACTGTTTTTT
CASSQDRDQDEKLFF
>TRBV6-1|-|TRBJ2-1|-
TGTGCCAGCAAGGCACTAGCACTCGGCAATGAGCAGTTCTTC
CASKALALGNEQFF
>TRBV7-8|few|TRBJ2-1|-
TGTGCCAGCAGCTTAGAGCGGTACGGTCATGAGCAGTTCTTC
CASSLERYGHEQFF
>TRBV28|-|TRBJ1-5|-
TGTGCCAGCAGTTTGTCGGACGGTAGCAATCAGCCCCAGCATTTT
CASSLSDGSNQPQHF
>TRBV2|-|TRBJ1-4|TRBD1
TGTGCCAGCAGTGTTCAGGGGGCAGGGAATGAAAAACTGTTTTTT
CASSVQGAGNEKLFF
>TRBV9|few|TRBJ2-5|-
TGTGCCAGCAGCGTAGGCTTGGTAGCGGTTCGAGAGACCCAGTACTTC
CASSVGLVAVRETQYF
>TRBV9|-|TRBJ2-1|TRBD2
TGTGCCAGCAGCGGACTGGGACTAGCGGGGGTAAATGAGCAGTTCTTC
CASSGLGLAGVNEQFF
>TRBV6-4|-|TRBJ2-5|TRBD1
TGTGCCAGCAGTGAAGGACAGGGAAAAGCCGAGACCCAGTACTTC
CASSEGQGKAETQYF
>TRBV5-1|-|TRBJ1-4|TRBD1
TGCGCCAGCAGCTTGAAGGACAGGGTTGAAAAACTGTTTTTT
CASSLKDRVEKLFF
>TRBV7-9|-|TRBJ2-5|-
TGTGCCAGCAGCCGCCGGGTGGCAGCACAAGAGACCCAGTACTTC
CASSRRVAAQETQYF
>TRBV2|-|TRBJ2-3|TRBD2
TGTGCCAGCGCTCCGGGACTAGCGCCTATCGGCACAGATACGCAGTATTTT
CASAPGLAPIGTDTQYF
>TRBV29-1|-|TRBJ1-2|-
TGCAGCGTTGCCGGTGGCAACTATGGCTACACCTTC
CSVAGGNYGYTF
>TRBV10-3|-|TRBJ1-3|-
TGTGCCATCAGTGAGTCTTCAGACTCTGGAAACACCATATATTTT
CAISESSDSGNTIYF
>TRBV6-5|-|TRBJ2-2|-
TGTGCCAGCAGTTACTCGGTCCCCGAAGCCGGCGGGGAGCTGTTTTTT
CASSYSVPEAGGELFF
>TRBV7-9|-|TRBJ2-2|-
TGTGCCAGCAGCTCAGGCCCTCCCACGAACACCGGGGAGCTGTTTTTT
CASSSGPPTNTGELFF
>TRBV7-8|-|TRBJ2-5|-
TGTGCCAGCAGCTTAGCCTCCGCCCCAGGTGATCGGGAGACCCAGTACTTC
CASSLASAPGDRETQYF
>TRBV28|-|TRBJ2-1|-
TGTGCCAGCAGTTTAAGTCCCTCTTCGTCCCAAACGGGCTACAATGAGCAGTTCTTC
CASSLSPSSSQTGYNEQFF
>TRBV7-9|-|TRBJ1-2|TRBD1
TGTGCCAGCAGCTTAGCGGGACAGGGGCCCGACAACTATGGCTACACCTTC
CASSLAGQGPDNYGYTF
>TRBV6-1|-|TRBJ2-2|-
TGTGCCGGCCACCTCAGGGACGGCGGGGAGCTGTTTTTT
CAGHLRDGGELFF